This record looks at one TCR beta chain sequence and its context. Losses at the gene ends were 5 bases for V and 2 bases for J; bases not matched to a gene: 2. CDR1 and CDR2 (germline): SGHTA, FQGTGA. This CDR3 has 14 amino acids. This sample stems from a study of OX40 agonist ivuxolimab in advanced cancers. Profiling relied on immunoSEQ multiplex PCR, and the TCRdb table lists in-frame clones only, not all of them. The table includes tens of thousands of clones, approximately 87% detected once. The sample was CD4+ or CD8+ T cells sorted from blood, taken in a trial of the OX40 agonist ivuxolimab. V usage is TRBV7-3 and J usage is TRBJ2-7, with TRBD1 matching over 11 bases. The sequence was collected from an adult with an advanced solid tumor such as melanoma, head and neck, liver or kidney cancer. Written as DNA, the CDR3 is TGTGCCAGCAGCAAGGGACAGGGGGCCTACGAGCAGTACTTC. Protein product: CASSKGQGAYEQYF.